The entry below describes one T cell receptor (beta chain). PCR used 60 Vbeta primers and 13 Jbeta primers. Only in-frame clones appear in the TCRdb table, and some are missing; sequencing was by immunoSEQ multiplex PCR. The sample shows roughly 90,000 clones, approximately 84% of them seen only once. V was trimmed by 1 base and J by 0 bases, leaving 9 bases between them. The CDR3 is made up of 15 amino acids. The germline V gene encodes CDR1 ENHRY and CDR2 SYGVKD. This entry is derived from a study of cytomegalovirus exposure and HLA in healthy donors. The sample taken for sequencing was PBMCs. This chain uses TRBV10-3 with TRBJ1-1; D may be TRBD1 (5 bases). This clonotype originated in a man in his late teens or twenties in good health and CMV-seronegative. CDR3 in amino acids: CAISEWGRLNTEAFF. For the CDR3, the DNA is TGTGCCATCAGTGAGTGGGGCAGATTGAACACTGAAGCTTTCTTT.